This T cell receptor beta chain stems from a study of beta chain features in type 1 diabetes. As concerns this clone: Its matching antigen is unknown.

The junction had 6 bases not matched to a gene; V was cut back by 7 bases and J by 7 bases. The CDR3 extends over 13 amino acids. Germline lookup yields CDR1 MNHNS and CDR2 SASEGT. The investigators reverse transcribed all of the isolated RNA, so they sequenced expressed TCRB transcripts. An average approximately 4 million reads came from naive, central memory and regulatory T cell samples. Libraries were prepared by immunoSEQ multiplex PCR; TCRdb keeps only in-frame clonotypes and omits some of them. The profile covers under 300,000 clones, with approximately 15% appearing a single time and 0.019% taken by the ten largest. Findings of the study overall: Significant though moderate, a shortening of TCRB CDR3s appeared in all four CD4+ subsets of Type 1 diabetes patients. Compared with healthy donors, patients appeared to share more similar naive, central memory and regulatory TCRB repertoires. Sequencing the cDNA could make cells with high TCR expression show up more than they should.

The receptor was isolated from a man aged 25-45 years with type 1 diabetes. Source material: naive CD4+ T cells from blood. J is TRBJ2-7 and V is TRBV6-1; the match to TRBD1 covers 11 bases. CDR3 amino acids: CASTGTGGEEQYF. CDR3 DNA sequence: TGTGCCAGCACCGGGACAGGGGGAGAGGAGCAGTACTTC.